This T cell receptor (beta chain) emerged from a study of T-cell reconstitution after alpha-beta-depleted transplantation in children. It was with unique molecular identifiers that the TCRbeta library was prepared. TCRdb reanalysed the PCR reads using MiXCR and keeps one entry per CDR3 protein. Of about 370,000 distinct CDR3 sequences in the sample, over 20% were seen once. The germline V and J ends were trimmed by 0 bases and 9 bases, with 12 bases remaining between them. This CDR3 spans 14 amino acids. From germline, CDR1 is SGDLS and CDR2 YYNGEE. This clonotype has just a few counts. The receptor was isolated from a human donor who donated a stem cell graft to a child with acute myeloid leukemia. The sequences come from PBMCs from the stem cell graft donor, collected from the stem cell graft. V gene TRBV9 combines with J gene TRBJ2-2; TRBD1 might be the D (6 bases). The chain's CDR3 is CASSVGGPRRELFF. The CDR3 bases are TGTGCCAGCAGCGTAGGGGGGCCTCGTCGGGAGCTGTTTTTT.